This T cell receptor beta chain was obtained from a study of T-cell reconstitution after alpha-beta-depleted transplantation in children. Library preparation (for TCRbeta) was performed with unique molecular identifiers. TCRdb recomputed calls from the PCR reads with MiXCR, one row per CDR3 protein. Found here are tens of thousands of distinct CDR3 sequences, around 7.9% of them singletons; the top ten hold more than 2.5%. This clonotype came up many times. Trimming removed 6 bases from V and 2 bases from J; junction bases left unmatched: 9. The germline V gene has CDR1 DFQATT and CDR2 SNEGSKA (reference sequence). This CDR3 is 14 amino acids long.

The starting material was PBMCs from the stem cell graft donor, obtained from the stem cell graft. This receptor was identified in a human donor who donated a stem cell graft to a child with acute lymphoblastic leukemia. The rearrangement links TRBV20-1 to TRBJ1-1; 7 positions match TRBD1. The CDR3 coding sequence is TGCAGTGCAGAGCCGGGACAGCGAAACACTGAAGCTTTCTTT. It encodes CSAEPGQRNTEAFF.